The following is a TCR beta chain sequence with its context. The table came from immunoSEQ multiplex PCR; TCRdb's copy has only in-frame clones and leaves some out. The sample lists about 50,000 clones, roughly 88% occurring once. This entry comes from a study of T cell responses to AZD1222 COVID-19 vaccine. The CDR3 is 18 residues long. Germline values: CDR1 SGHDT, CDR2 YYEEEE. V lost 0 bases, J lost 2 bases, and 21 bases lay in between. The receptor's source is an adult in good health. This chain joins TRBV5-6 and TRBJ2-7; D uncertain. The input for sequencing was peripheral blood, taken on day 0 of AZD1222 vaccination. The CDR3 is CASSLALMDDIVPYEQYF. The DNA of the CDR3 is TGTGCCAGCAGCTTGGCCCTAATGGACGATATAGTCCCCTACGAGCAGTACTTC.